The 23 T cell receptor beta chains below were found in one sample sequenced in a study of shared clonotypes between healthy human individuals. Assay: immunoSEQ multiplex PCR; the TCRdb copy retains only in-frame clones and omits some. The sample contains about 670,000 clones, 72% of which appear only once. Sample: memory CD4+ T cells sorted from blood. Subset noted: CD45RA-negative fraction. Every receptor here comes from a woman younger than 45 in good health.

J is TRBJ2-7 and V is TRBV7-9, with TRBD2 matching over 10 bases. There are 15 residues in the CDR3. Germline CDR1 is SEHNR and CDR2 is FQNEAQ (reference sequence). The J segment lost 5 bases and the V segment lost 3 bases, leaving 7 bases of the junction unmatched. The CDR3 coding sequence is TGTGCCAGCAGCTTCCGGACTAGCGGCTACAACGAGCAGTACTTC. Amino acid sequence: CASSFRTSGYNEQYF.

This clone was seen a few times. The chain combines TRBV7-7 with TRBJ1-2; TRBD1 is a possible D gene (5 bases). CDR3 size: 16 residues. Per the germline V gene, CDR1 is SSHAT and CDR2 is FNYEAQ (reference sequence). Trimming pared 4 bases from V and 4 bases from J, leaving 19 bases between. The CDR3: CASSSEQRNGAYGYTF. DNA of the CDR3: TGTGCCAGCAGCTCTGAACAGCGAAACGGGGCCTATGGCTACACCTTC.

J is TRBJ2-7 and V is TRBV28; D might be TRBD2 (5 bases). CDR1 and CDR2 from the germline V gene are MDHEN and SYDVKM. Trimming removed 9 bases at V and 1 base at J, with 16 bases between. This CDR3 comprises 14 residues. The CDR3 DNA follows: TGTGCCAGTCAAGCGGATAACGGATCCTACGAGCAGTACTTC. Its protein is CASQADNGSYEQYF. The complete variable domain, with remaining parts taken from reference TRBV28 and TRBJ2-7, reads DVKVTQSSRYLVKRTGEKVFLECVQDMDHENMFWYRQDPGLGLRLIYFSYDVKMKEKGDIPEGYSVSREKKERFSLILESASTNQTSMYLCASQADNGSYEQYFGPGTRLTVT.

The chain couples TRBV7-9 to TRBJ2-5, with D possibly TRBD1 on 6 matching bases. There are 14 residues in the CDR3. Germline-derived CDR1 and CDR2 are SEHNR and FQNEAQ (reference sequence). V lost 5 bases and J 5 bases, leaving 15 bases between the germline ends. The CDR3 spells CASSRSQGGETQYF. DNA for the CDR3: TGTGCCAGCAGCCGATCACAGGGCGGCGAGACCCAGTACTTC.

This clone was observed a single time. V is TRBV6-5 and J is TRBJ2-7; D uncertain. Germline loops: CDR1 MNHEY, CDR2 SVGAGI. This CDR3 is 15 amino acids long. V was pared by 1 base and J by 0 bases, with 10 bases between. Here the CDR3 DNA reads TGTGCCAGCAGTTACTTGGCGGTGAGCTCCTACGAGCAGTACTTC. Protein sequence: CASSYLAVSSYEQYF.

The J gene is TRBJ2-7, the V gene TRBV19; unclear D gene. This CDR3 has 15 amino acids. Trimming took off 3 bases at V and 0 bases at J, with 12 bases between the two ends. The V gene's germline CDR1 is LNHDA and CDR2 SQIVND (reference sequence). CDR3 nucleotide sequence: TGTGCCAGTAGTATTCAGGCAGCAGGCTCCTACGAGCAGTACTTC. This gives the protein CASSIQAAGSYEQYF.

The V call is TRBV6-1, the J call TRBJ1-5, with D perhaps TRBD1 (5 bases). CDR1 and CDR2 from the germline V gene are MNHNS and SASEGT. With 2 bases removed from V and 1 base from J, the gap between germline ends came to 9 bases. The CDR3 spans 15 residues. The CDR3 coding sequence is TGTGCCAGCAGTGAAACATGGGGGAGCAATCAGCCCCAGCATTTT. It codes for CASSETWGSNQPQHF.

The chain recombines TRBV18 with TRBJ2-2; D tentatively reads TRBD1 or TRBD2 (6 bases each). CDR3 length: 15 residues. Trimming shortened V by 2 bases and J by 2 bases, and 9 bases separated the two germline ends. Germline V lookup: CDR1 KGHSH, CDR2 LQKENI. CDR3 residues: CASSPVGGNTGELFF. The DNA for the CDR3 is TGTGCCAGCTCACCAGTCGGGGGCAACACCGGGGAGCTGTTTTTT.

J is TRBJ2-3 and V is TRBV5-1; D might be TRBD2 (7 bases). The CDR3 is made up of 15 amino acids. Germline lookup yields CDR1 SGHRS and CDR2 YFSETQ. Trimming pared 6 bases from V and 2 bases from J, leaving 16 bases between. CDR3 loop: CASTRGAGNTDTQYF. In DNA, the CDR3 is TGCGCCAGCACCCGGGGGGCAGGCAACACAGATACGCAGTATTTT.

V usage is TRBV2 and J usage is TRBJ2-7, with 9 nucleotides matching TRBD1. CDR1 is SNHLY, CDR2 FYNNEI, per germline. This CDR3 has 15 residues. V dropped 6 bases and J dropped 6; count of bases not matched to a gene: 12. The CDR3 DNA reads as TGTGCCAGCAGCTCTCTCGACAGGGGGGCCTCCGAGCAGTACTTC. Its translation: CASSSLDRGASEQYF.

This chain links TRBV5-1 with TRBJ2-1; 9 bases are a match to TRBD2. This CDR3 is 14 amino acids long. From germline, CDR1 is SGHRS and CDR2 YFSETQ. The junction had 3 bases not matched to a gene; V was cut back by 4 bases and J by 4 bases. The CDR3 DNA follows: TGCGCCAGCAGCCGTAGCGGGAGTTACAATGAGCAGTTCTTC. This codes for CASSRSGSYNEQFF.

The chain combines TRBV19 with TRBJ2-7, with 9 bases lining up with TRBD2. Germline assignment: CDR1 LNHDA and CDR2 SQIVND (reference sequence). V was clipped by 5 bases and J by 5 bases; unmatched bases: 7. This CDR3 spans 14 amino acids. CDR3 bases: TGTGCCAGTAGTCCGGGACTAGCCGCCCACGAGCAGTACTTC. This translates into CASSPGLAAHEQYF.

The genes are TRBV11-1 and TRBJ2-1; TRBD2 aligns across 11 bases. CDR1 and CDR2 (germline): SGHAT, FQDESV (reference sequence). The CDR3 length is 16 residues. V lost 1 base to trimming and J lost 7 bases; unmatched junction nucleotides: 6. CDR3 sequence: CASSLGMASGRNEQFF. The CDR3 region has the DNA TGTGCCAGCAGCTTAGGGATGGCTAGCGGGAGGAATGAGCAGTTCTTC.

The chain joins TRBV15 to TRBJ2-1; weak D call: TRBD2 (6 bases). CDR3 size: 14 residues. The V and J ends lost 4 bases and 2 bases respectively, with 9 bases between them. Germline-derived CDR1 and CDR2 are LNHNV and YYDKDF (reference sequence). The DNA for the CDR3 is TGTGCCACCAGCATACGGGAGCCCTACAATGAGCAGTTCTTC. As protein: CATSIREPYNEQFF.

The gene calls are TRBV25-1 and TRBJ2-6; weak D call: TRBD1 (5 bases). Per the germline V gene, CDR1 is MGHDK and CDR2 is SYGVNS. This CDR3 region has 18 residues. V was pared by 3 bases and J by 0 bases, with 15 bases between. The CDR3 reads CASSDGTGPSSGANVLTF. The CDR3 region has the DNA TGTGCCAGCAGTGACGGAACAGGACCGAGCTCTGGGGCCAACGTCCTGACTTTC.

This rearrangement joins TRBV4-2 to TRBJ2-5; 8 nucleotides match TRBD2. V lost 0 bases, J lost 4 bases, and 7 bases stayed unmatched. The germline CDR1 and CDR2 sequences are LGHNA and YNFKEQ. The CDR3 is 16 residues long. The CDR3 loop is CASSQDRGLAAETQYF. The CDR3 DNA is TGTGCCAGCAGCCAAGATAGAGGACTAGCTGCAGAGACCCAGTACTTC.

The V gene is TRBV2, the J gene TRBJ1-4; D gene uncertain. CDR3 length: 16 amino acids. CDR1 and CDR2 from the germline V gene are SNHLY and FYNNEI. With 1 base removed from V and 2 bases from J, the gap between germline ends came to 11 bases. The chain's CDR3 is CASSEVDRVTNEKLFF. DNA of the CDR3: TGTGCCAGCAGTGAAGTCGACCGGGTGACTAATGAAAAACTGTTTTTT.

The rearrangement joins TRBV5-6 to TRBJ2-6; D is unresolved. In germline, CDR1 is SGHDT, CDR2 YYEEEE. V lost 1 base and J lost 0, with 17 bases in between. The CDR3 loop spans 19 amino acids. The CDR3 loop reads CASSLFYSNLSSGANVLTF. The CDR3 DNA sequence: TGTGCCAGCAGCTTGTTTTACAGCAACTTAAGCTCTGGGGCCAACGTCCTGACTTTC.

The genes are TRBV19 and TRBJ1-2, with D perhaps matching TRBD1 (5 bases). There are 15 residues in the CDR3. The ends were cut back, 3 bases at V and 1 base at J, with 12 bases in the middle. Germline-derived CDR1 and CDR2 are LNHDA and SQIVND (reference sequence). CDR3 amino acids: CASSIGALLNYGYTF. The CDR3 DNA reads as TGTGCCAGTAGTATCGGGGCATTACTTAACTATGGCTACACCTTC.

This chain's CDR3 is CASRQALNYGYTF. CDR3 coding DNA: TGTGCGTCCCGACAGGCGCTTAACTATGGCTACACCTTC. The chain joins TRBV18 to TRBJ1-2, with D possibly TRBD1 on 6 matching bases. The CDR3 spans 13 residues. CDR1 is KGHSH, CDR2 LQKENI, per germline.

The chain links TRBV28 to TRBJ2-5; D remains unclear. Germline-derived CDR1 and CDR2 are MDHEN and SYDVKM. The V gene lost 10 bases and the J gene lost 1 base, with 4 bases spanning the gap. This CDR3 has 10 amino acids. The CDR3 reads CATLQETQYF. CDR3 sequence (DNA): TGTGCCACCCTCCAAGAGACCCAGTACTTC.

The rearrangement links TRBV11-2 to TRBJ1-2; D ambiguous. This CDR3 has 14 residues. CDR1 and CDR2 (germline): SGHAT, FQNNGV. Trimming took 2 bases from V and 4 from J, leaving 11 bases between them. DNA of the CDR3: TGTGCCAGCAGCTTAAGTAAGGGCCCCTATGGCTACACCTTC. Residues: CASSLSKGPYGYTF.

The V and J genes are TRBV5-1 and TRBJ2-1, with 9 positions matching TRBD2. The CDR3 spans 15 residues. The junction had 7 bases not matched to a gene; V was cut back by 3 bases and J by 6 bases. The V gene's germline CDR1 is SGHRS and CDR2 YFSETQ. CDR3 DNA: TGCGCCAGCAGCTCCCTAGCGGGAATAGGCAATGAGCAGTTCTTC. It is translated as CASSSLAGIGNEQFF.